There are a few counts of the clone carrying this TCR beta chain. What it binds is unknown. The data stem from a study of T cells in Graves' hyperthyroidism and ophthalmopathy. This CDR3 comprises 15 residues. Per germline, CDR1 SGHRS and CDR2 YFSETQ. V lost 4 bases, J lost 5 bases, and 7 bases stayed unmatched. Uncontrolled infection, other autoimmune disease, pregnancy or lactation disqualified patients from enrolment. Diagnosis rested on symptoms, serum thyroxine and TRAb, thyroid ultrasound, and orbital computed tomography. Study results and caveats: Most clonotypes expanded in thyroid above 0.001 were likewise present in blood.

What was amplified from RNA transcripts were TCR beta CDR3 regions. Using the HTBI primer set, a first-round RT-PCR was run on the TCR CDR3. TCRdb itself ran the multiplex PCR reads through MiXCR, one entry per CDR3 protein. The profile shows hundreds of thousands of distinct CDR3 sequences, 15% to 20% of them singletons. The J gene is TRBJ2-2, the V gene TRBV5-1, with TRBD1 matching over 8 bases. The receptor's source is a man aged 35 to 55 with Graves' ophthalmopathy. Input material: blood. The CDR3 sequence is CASSPRTGQTGELFF. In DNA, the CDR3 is TGCGCCAGCAGCCCACGGACAGGGCAGACCGGGGAGCTGTTTTTT.